This T cell receptor beta chain was sequenced in a study of beta chain features in type 1 diabetes. As for the study in general: Sorted cells numbering some 110 million were examined across all samples.

V shed 2 bases and J shed 10 bases, with 9 bases lying between them. The CDR3 has 12 residues. The germline V gene has CDR1 WSHSY and CDR2 SAAADI. There are a few counts of this clone. Reverse transcribing all isolated RNA meant expressed TCRB transcripts were sequenced. The protocol was immunoSEQ multiplex PCR, while the TCRdb copy is restricted to in-frame clones and leaves out a portion. The data show about 320,000 clones, 14% seen once. The TCR comes from a man aged 25 to 40 in good health. The sequencing sample was made of central memory CD4+ T cells from blood. This rearrangement joins TRBV10-2 to TRBJ2-1; no reliable D call. The CDR3 here is CASSEPHIEQFF. CDR3 DNA sequence: TGCGCCAGCAGTGAGCCCCACATAGAGCAGTTCTTC.